In this sample, the clone carrying this TCR beta chain turned up a few times. TCRdb re-called the RT-PCR reads through MiXCR, storing one row per CDR3 protein. Of about 160,000 distinct CDR3 sequences listed, over 30% are singletons. The data were taken from a study of patients and donors after allogeneic stem cell transplantation. CDR1 and CDR2 from the germline V gene are SGDLS and YYNGEE. The CDR3 has 15 amino acids. V lost 4 bases and J 8 bases, leaving 19 bases between the germline ends. V gene TRBV9 combines with J gene TRBJ2-1, with D tentatively TRBD2 (5 bases). Input material: blood, either unsorted or a sorted T cell fraction (not recorded which). The TCR was taken from a human donor who was either an allogeneic HSCT recipient or a stem cell or donor lymphocyte infusion donor (not recorded which). It is not recorded whose cells these are; they may come from a transplant donor. DNA of the CDR3: TGTGCCAGCAGCCCCCGACTCCTTATGGAGGATGAGCAGTTCTTC. Translated, it gives CASSPRLLMEDEQFF.